The text below deals with one T cell receptor (beta chain). Germline V gene sequence: CDR1 SGHAT, CDR2 FQNNGV. The V gene end was trimmed by 5 bases and the J gene end by 4 bases; junction bases not matched to a gene: 10. The CDR3 extends over 15 amino acids. In the study's own analysis: Estimates of nucleated cell counts were drawn from the amplification of reference gene primers. Profiling relied on immunoSEQ multiplex PCR, and the TCRdb table lists in-frame clones only, not all of them. V, J and clone size are taken as reported in that table, and D and trimming were inferred from the DNA itself. The sample comprises about 51,000 clones, about 91% of which are singletons, and 3.1% rests with the top ten. The sample originates from a study of blood T cell repertoires in COVID-19. On the study more broadly: Samples taken during acute and convalescent COVID-19 were collected in the United States, Italy and Spain. The analysed material was cDNA or gDNA that came from T cells, B-cell-depleted T cells, or PBMCs.

Input material: peripheral blood. V and J are TRBV11-2 and TRBJ1-1, with 7 nucleotides matching TRBD1. The receptor's source is a man between 45 and 60 years old with acute or convalescent COVID-19. CDR3 bases: TGTGCCAGCAGCGACAGGGAAACATTGTCCACTGAAGCTTTCTTT. Protein product: CASSDRETLSTEAFF.